This T cell receptor beta chain is from a study of brain T cells in children with intractable seizures. A remark on this clone: Its antigen is as yet unknown. Mismatch with germline at one junction end may stem from a read error.

CDR1 and CDR2 (germline): SGHRS, YFSETQ. The CDR3 loop spans 15 amino acids. Study outcomes and limitations: Absence of clones before surgery may stem from lower sequencing depth. Only CDR3 sequence similarity suggested viral specificity, without known HCMV serostatus.

Sequencing was limited to surgery cases with top T cell transcript signatures in brain tissue. At least one anti-epileptic drug was given before surgery. Clones were sequenced by immunoSEQ multiplex PCR, and TCRdb holds only the in-frame ones, with some missing. The sample has roughly 23,000 clones; approximately 94% are singletons. The clonotype was recovered from a boy aged 10-17 years with focal cortical dysplasia and intractable seizures. V and J are TRBV5-1 and TRBJ1-2, with 12 bases fitting TRBD1. Sequencing used peripheral blood, obtained at surgery. The CDR3 spells CASRLEGQGAYGYTF. DNA for the CDR3: TGCGCCAGCAGATTGGAGGGACAGGGGGCCTATGGCTACACCTTC.